A selection of T cell receptor beta chains follows, all from one sample in a study of PD-1 blockade in classical Hodgkin lymphoma. The protocol was immunoSEQ multiplex PCR, while the TCRdb copy is restricted to in-frame clones and leaves out a portion. The profile shows about 46,000 clones, around 66% of them singletons. This sample comprised peripheral blood mononuclear cells (PBMCs), obtained at baseline. The receptors here all came from a human donor with classical Hodgkin lymphoma. Each CDR3 is given with its conserved first and last residue.

v_gene	j_gene	CDR3aa
TRBV10-2	TRBJ2-1	CASSGLASNEQFF
TRBV19	TRBJ2-1	CASSIGQVWGYNEQFF
TRBV27	TRBJ1-1	CASSLFSVGTEAFF
TRBV29-1	TRBJ2-2	CSVGGSGELFF
TRBV6-5	TRBJ1-1	CASTSPGRTEAFF
TRBV28	TRBJ1-5	CASSADTLNQPQHF
TRBV27	TRBJ2-7	CASNPGQGRGQYF
TRBV5-5	TRBJ1-2	CASSWGAWSNYGYTF
TRBV6-5	TRBJ1-2	CASSYSSSYGYTF
TRBV11-2	TRBJ2-7	CASSPLLAGGPDEQYF
TRBV4-2	TRBJ2-2	CASSQVGTRELFF
TRBV7-3	TRBJ2-5	CASSPTGVRETQYF
TRBV30	TRBJ2-1	CAWSPGSYNEQFF
TRBV9	TRBJ1-5	CASSSDGLNQPQHF
TRBV5-1	TRBJ1-2	CASKVAGGDGYTF
TRBV18	TRBJ2-4	CASLPTGGRNIQYF
TRBV5-1	TRBJ1-2	CASSLTTGNYGYTF
TRBV28	TRBJ2-2	CASSLGRELFF
TRBV2	TRBJ1-1	CASSGLGVNTEAFF
TRBV28	TRBJ2-7	CASSLEIGGTGLSYEQYF
TRBV7-7	TRBJ2-7	CASSPGQGTYEQYF
TRBV19	TRBJ1-5	CASSIIRGNQPQHF
TRBV9	TRBJ2-2	CASSVGQTVTGELFF
TRBV2	TRBJ1-6	CASTSTGGVGSPLHF
TRBV2	TRBJ1-4	CASSELGAGEKLFF
TRBV7-2	TRBJ1-1	CASSYTTGMNTEAFF
TRBV6-6	TRBJ2-1	CASSYAGANYNEQFF
TRBV6-6	TRBJ1-2	CASSYSRLVNYGYTF
TRBV28	TRBJ2-3	CASSMGRTDTQYF
TRBV5-4	TRBJ2-2	CASSLAQGANTGELFF